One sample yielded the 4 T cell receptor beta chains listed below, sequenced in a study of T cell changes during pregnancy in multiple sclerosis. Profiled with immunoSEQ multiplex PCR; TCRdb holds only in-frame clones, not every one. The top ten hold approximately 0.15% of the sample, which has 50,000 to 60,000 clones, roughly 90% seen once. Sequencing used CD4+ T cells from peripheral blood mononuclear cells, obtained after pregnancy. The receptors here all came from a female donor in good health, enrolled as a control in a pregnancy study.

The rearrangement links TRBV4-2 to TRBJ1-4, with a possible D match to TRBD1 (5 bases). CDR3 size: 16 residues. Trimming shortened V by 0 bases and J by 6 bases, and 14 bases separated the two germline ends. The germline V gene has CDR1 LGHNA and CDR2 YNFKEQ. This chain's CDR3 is CASSQDQGRADEKLFF. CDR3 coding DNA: TGTGCCAGCAGCCAAGATCAGGGCAGGGCGGATGAAAAACTGTTTTTT.

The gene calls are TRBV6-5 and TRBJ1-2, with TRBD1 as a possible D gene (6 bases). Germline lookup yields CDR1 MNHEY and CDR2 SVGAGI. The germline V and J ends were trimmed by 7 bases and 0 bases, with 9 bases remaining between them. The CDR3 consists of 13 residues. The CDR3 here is CASTGQTNYGYTF. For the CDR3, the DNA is TGTGCCAGCACCGGACAGACTAACTATGGCTACACCTTC.

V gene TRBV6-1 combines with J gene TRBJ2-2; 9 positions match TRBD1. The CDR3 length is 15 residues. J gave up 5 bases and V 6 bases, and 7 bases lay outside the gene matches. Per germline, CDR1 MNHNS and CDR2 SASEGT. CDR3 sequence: CASRPDRGQTGELFF. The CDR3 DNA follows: TGTGCCAGCAGACCGGACAGGGGACAAACCGGGGAGCTGTTTTTT.

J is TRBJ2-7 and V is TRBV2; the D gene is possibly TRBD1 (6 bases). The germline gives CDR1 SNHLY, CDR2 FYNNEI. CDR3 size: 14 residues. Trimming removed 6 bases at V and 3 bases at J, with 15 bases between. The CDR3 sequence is CASSEQGLSYEQYF. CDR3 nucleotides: TGTGCCAGCAGCGAACAGGGCCTAAGCTACGAGCAGTACTTC.